Listed below are T cell receptor beta chains from one sample, sequenced in a study of PD-L1 blockade in urothelial cancer. Assay: immunoSEQ multiplex PCR; the TCRdb copy retains only in-frame clones and omits some. The table records about 43,000 clones, around 90% of them present only once. The specimen comprised PBMCs, sampled around atezolizumab (anti-PD-L1) treatment. Receptor source: a woman aged 60-75 years with urothelial cancer. Each CDR3 is given with its conserved first and last residue.

V gene | CDR3 protein
TRBV7-2 | CASSLAGLAGGEQFF
TRBV28 | CASSLQGPSSYEQYF
TRBV10-1 | CASQGLAGPAGEQFF
TRBV6-1 | CASSNSGGNTGELFF
TRBV21-1 | CASSLGWASPLHF
TRBV27 | CASSSGQINQPQHF
TRBV5-1 | CASSLLGTGANTEAFF
TRBV4-3 | CASSQDTPSGSMDTQYF
TRBV18 | CASSGTGEETQYF
TRBV19 | CASSLSGGIAETQYF
TRBV5-1 | CASSLGGEQFF
TRBV10-3 | CATPLTGQETQYF
TRBV5-1 | CASSLEGGAGTGELFF